This T cell receptor beta chain was captured in a study of T-cell reconstitution after alpha-beta-depleted transplantation in children. Overall study results and limits: At one year after transplant, newly produced T cells mostly accounted for T-cell counts and diversity. The study traced high day-60 TCRbeta diversity in some patients to surviving recipient T cells and thymic progenitors. At around two months after transplant, the alpha-beta T cells were reportedly derived from several hundred expanded clones that came from non-depleted graft cells.

The ends lost 4 bases at V and 2 bases at J; junction bases unmatched: 11. This CDR3 is 16 amino acids long. Looked up from germline, CDR1 is SQVTM and CDR2 is ANQGSEA. This clonotype was recorded at least ten times. What it recognizes is unknown. Researchers prepared the TCRbeta library using unique molecular identifiers, the study reports. TCRdb independently ran MiXCR on the PCR reads; one entry per CDR3 protein. Here the sample spans 280,000 or so distinct CDR3 sequences, about 9.9% being singletons. The specimen comprised peripheral blood, sampled 180 days after TCRalphabeta/CD19-depleted stem cell transplant. The sequence was obtained from a male patient under 10 years old who had a stem cell transplant for chronic granulomatous disease, so the T cells may come from the graft donor. The rearrangement links TRBV29-1 to TRBJ1-2; the match to TRBD1 covers 9 bases. The CDR3 DNA follows: TGCAGCGTTGGGGTAGGGACAGGGACATCAAACTATGGCTACACCTTC. It translates to CSVGVGTGTSNYGYTF.